This section outlines one TCR beta chain sequence together with its context. Its specificity is not known. The PCR contained 60 Vbeta and 13 Jbeta primers. In the original workflow: In a later analysis, the count reached some 88 million unique TCR beta chains, with about 10 million shared. Clones were sequenced by immunoSEQ multiplex PCR, and TCRdb holds only the in-frame ones, with some missing. Clone size and V and J calls were adopted from that table, with D and trimming inferred from the DNA. The data hold approximately 140,000 clones, with 60% to 85% observed a single time. This record belongs to a study of cytomegalovirus exposure and HLA in healthy donors. Study-wide findings and caveats: Previous analysis showed most TCR beta V segments were productive about 87% or about 30% of the time. The authors later linked a missense DCLRE1C variant to TCR beta V- and J-gene trimming.

The sample consisted of PBMCs. The origin of this receptor is a man between 40 and 49 years old in good health and CMV-seropositive.

The chain's CDR3 is CASSHVELAGGSEQYF. In nucleotides, the CDR3 is TGTGCCAGCTCACACGTAGAACTAGCGGGAGGGAGCGAGCAGTACTTC. The rearrangement uses TRBV18 and TRBJ2-5; TRBD2 matches at 13 bases. The J call may be faulty, since TRBJ2-7 better matches the DNA end. This CDR3 comprises 16 residues. Germline CDR1 is KGHSH and CDR2 is LQKENI.